The source of this T cell receptor beta chain is a study of neoadjuvant nivolumab and ipilimumab in lung cancer. Assay: immunoSEQ multiplex PCR; the TCRdb copy retains only in-frame clones and omits some. This table has 6,000 to 9,000 clones, approximately 85% appearing once. The CDR3 consists of 13 residues. Germline loops: CDR1 SQVTM, CDR2 ANQGSEA. V was cut by 7 bases and J by 0 bases, with 12 bases left in between. V usage is TRBV29-1 and J usage is TRBJ1-1, with D tentatively TRBD1 (6 bases). The sample here was tumor tissue, taken after neoadjuvant nivolumab, alone or with ipilimumab, at or shortly before surgery. The sequence derives from an adult with non-small cell lung cancer. DNA for the CDR3: TGCAGCGCGGACGACAGGATGAACACTGAAGCTTTCTTT. Encoded protein: CSADDRMNTEAFF.